One and the same sample provided the 31 T cell receptor beta chains below, sequenced in a study of blood T cell repertoires in COVID-19. The method was immunoSEQ multiplex PCR; TCRdb's version includes in-frame clones alone and lacks a portion of them. The sample yields some 100,000 clones, about nine tenths seen once. Sequencing was performed on peripheral blood. These receptors came from a human donor in a cohort sampled during active COVID-19.

The CDR3 sequence is CASSWGWRADTEAFF. For the CDR3, the DNA is TGTGCCAGCAGCTGGGGGTGGAGGGCGGACACTGAAGCTTTCTTT. The rearrangement joins TRBV5-6 to TRBJ1-1; tentative D call: TRBD1 (5 bases). The CDR3 has 15 residues. Germline V gives CDR1 SGHDT, CDR2 YYEEEE. V was cut by 3 bases and J by 3 bases, with 15 bases left in between.

V and J are TRBV11-2 and TRBJ1-1, with D unresolved. From germline, CDR1 is SGHAT and CDR2 FQNNGV. Deletions cut 3 bases from V and 5 bases from J, with 10 bases between. CDR3 length equals 13 residues. The CDR3 sequence: CASSLPVQTEAFF. For the CDR3, the DNA is TGTGCCAGCAGCTTGCCAGTCCAGACTGAAGCTTTCTTT. Combining the CDR3 with reference TRBV11-2 and TRBJ1-1 gives the whole variable domain EAGVAQSPRYKIIEKRQSVAFWCNPISGHATLYWYQQILGQGPKLLIQFQNNGVVDDSQLPKDRFSAERLKGVDSTLKIQPAKLEDSAVYLCASSLPVQTEAFFGQGTRLTVV.

The rearrangement uses TRBV12-5 and TRBJ1-1; tentative D call: TRBD1 (6 bases). The V and J ends lost 5 bases and 5 bases respectively, with 18 bases between them. This CDR3 has 15 residues. The germline CDR1 and CDR2 sequences are LGHNT and FRNRAP. DNA of the CDR3: TGTGCTAGTGGTATCCCACGACAGGAAGGGACTGAAGCTTTCTTT. Its protein is CASGIPRQEGTEAFF.

The chain recombines TRBV28 with TRBJ2-1; D might be TRBD2 (6 bases). Germline values: CDR1 MDHEN, CDR2 SYDVKM. The V end was cut by 3 bases, the J end by 7 bases, with 13 bases between. The CDR3 has 14 residues. This chain's CDR3 is CASSLASEGNEQFF. Here the CDR3 DNA reads TGTGCCAGCAGTTTGGCTTCGGAGGGGAATGAGCAGTTCTTC.

The chain recombines TRBV18 with TRBJ2-7, with TRBD2 identical over 8 bases. The junction had 0 bases not matched to a gene; V was cut back by 3 bases and J by 2 bases. The CDR3 is 13 amino acids. Germline CDR1 KGHSH, CDR2 LQKENI. Written as DNA, the CDR3 is TGTGCCAGCTCACCGGGACTAGCCTACGAGCAGTACTTC. This codes for CASSPGLAYEQYF.

The chain is built from TRBV30 and TRBJ1-5; D unclear. Trimming pared 2 bases from V and 4 bases from J, leaving 6 bases between. The CDR3 has 12 amino acids. CDR1 is GTSNPN, CDR2 SVGIG, per germline (reference sequence). The CDR3 spells CAWSSENQPQHF. The CDR3 region has the DNA TGTGCCTGGAGTTCCGAGAATCAGCCCCAGCATTTT.

This chain joins TRBV19 and TRBJ1-5, with D possibly being TRBD1 (5 bases). CDR1 and CDR2 (germline): LNHDA, SQIVND (reference sequence). V was clipped by 7 bases and J by 6 bases, with 19 bases between them. CDR3 length: 15 amino acids. The CDR3 is CASTAVRDGFQPQHF. In nucleotides, the CDR3 is TGTGCCAGTACTGCGGTCAGGGATGGCTTTCAGCCCCAGCATTTT.

This sequence joins TRBV7-6 and TRBJ2-1; 8 nucleotides line up with TRBD1. Germline CDR1 SGHVS, CDR2 FNYEAQ. This CDR3 spans 15 amino acids. Unmatched junction bases numbered 5, after V lost 3 bases and J lost 4 bases. The CDR3 loop reads CASSFRQGRYNEQFF. As DNA, the CDR3 is TGTGCCAGCAGCTTTAGACAGGGGCGTTACAATGAGCAGTTCTTC.

The gene calls are TRBV11-2 and TRBJ1-2, with 7 positions matching TRBD1. Germline-derived CDR1 and CDR2 are SGHAT and FQNNGV. There are 15 residues in the CDR3. Trimming removed 4 bases from V and 6 bases from J; junction bases left unmatched: 11. The CDR3 loop reads CASSSRQGSSNGYTF. The CDR3 DNA is TGTGCCAGCAGCTCCAGACAGGGATCGTCAAATGGCTACACCTTC.

This chain uses TRBV13 with TRBJ1-6, with D possibly being TRBD1 (5 bases). V lost 3 bases and J lost 6, with 15 bases in between. CDR3 size: 16 residues. CDR1 is PRHDT and CDR2 is FYEKMQ in the germline V gene (reference sequence). The chain's CDR3 is CASSFTGTTLNSPLHF. The CDR3 coding sequence is TGTGCCAGCAGCTTCACCGGGACTACCCTTAATTCACCCCTCCACTTT.

The chain joins TRBV6-5 to TRBJ2-2; weak D call: TRBD2 (5 bases). The CDR3 length is 15 residues. Germline V lookup: CDR1 MNHEY, CDR2 SVGAGI. Trimming removed 5 bases at V and 7 bases at J, with 17 bases between. CDR3 bases: TGTGCCAGCAGTCTCCGGACGGGGAAATACGGGGAGCTGTTTTTT. The encoded protein is CASSLRTGKYGELFF.

This clone was counted between two and nine times. The chain employs TRBV18 and TRBJ1-1; 11 nucleotides agree with TRBD1. The CDR3 extends over 13 amino acids. Trimming removed 6 bases from V and 6 bases from J; junction bases left unmatched: 3. From germline, CDR1 is KGHSH and CDR2 LQKENI. CDR3 sequence: CASSSGQGAEAFF. For the CDR3, the DNA is TGTGCCAGCTCCTCGGGACAGGGGGCTGAAGCTTTCTTT. Together with reference TRBV18 and TRBJ1-1, the CDR3 gives the full variable domain: NAGVMQNPRHLVRRRGQEARLRCSPMKGHSHVYWYRQLPEEGLKFMVYLQKENIIDESGMPKERFSAEFPKEGPSILRIQQVVRGDSAAYFCASSSGQGAEAFFGQGTRLTVV.

This chain connects TRBV5-6 to TRBJ1-4; weak D call: TRBD1 (5 bases). Per germline, CDR1 SGHDT and CDR2 YYEEEE. V was pared by 0 bases and J by 8 bases, with 14 bases between. The CDR3 spans 15 residues. The DNA for the CDR3 is TGTGCCAGCAGCTTGGGCGGGGCAGGTGGGGAAAAACTGTTTTTT. Its translation is CASSLGGAGGEKLFF.

This rearrangement joins TRBV19 to TRBJ1-2; TRBD1 aligns across 11 bases. Trimming cost V 4 bases and J 8 bases; bases outside gene matches: 0. The CDR3 has 12 amino acids. Germline V gene lookup returns CDR1 LNHDA and CDR2 SQIVND (reference sequence). CDR3 protein: CASSRTGGGYTF. The CDR3, as DNA: TGTGCCAGTAGTAGGACAGGGGGCGGCTACACCTTC.

This clone was seen once. The chain combines TRBV5-1 with TRBJ2-3; 7 bases fit TRBD1. J was trimmed by 5 bases and V by 4 bases; bases with no gene match: 10. Germline V gives CDR1 SGHRS, CDR2 YFSETQ. This CDR3 region has 15 residues. In DNA, the CDR3 is TGCGCCAGCAGCGACAGGGAGCCCTTCGGAGATACGCAGTATTTT. Translated: CASSDREPFGDTQYF.

The chain combines TRBV9 with TRBJ1-2; 12 positions match TRBD1. V gave up 3 bases and J gave up 4 bases; unmatched junction bases: 10. CDR3 length: 17 amino acids. Germline V gene sequence: CDR1 SGDLS, CDR2 YYNGEE. The CDR3 is CASSAGTGGRRGYGYTF. The CDR3 DNA is TGTGCCAGCAGCGCAGGGACAGGGGGCCGCCGCGGCTATGGCTACACCTTC. Using reference TRBV9 and TRBJ1-2 for the parts outside the CDR3, the full variable domain is DSGVTQTPKHLITATGQRVTLRCSPRSGDLSVYWYQQSLDQGLQFLIQYYNGEERAKGNILERFSAQQFPDLHSELNLSSLELGDSALYFCASSAGTGGRRGYGYTFGSGTRLTVV.

This chain joins TRBV2 and TRBJ2-7; weak D call: TRBD2 (5 bases). The V end was cut by 6 bases, the J end by 3 bases, with 9 bases between. Germline CDR1 SNHLY, CDR2 FYNNEI. CDR3 length equals 12 residues. The CDR3 is CASRSGNYEQYF. For the CDR3, the DNA is TGTGCCAGCAGGTCGGGGAACTACGAGCAGTACTTC.

The chain recombines TRBV7-6 with TRBJ1-1; D is perhaps TRBD1 (5 bases). The CDR3 runs to 12 residues. V lost 4 bases and J lost 7, with 10 bases in between. CDR1 is SGHVS and CDR2 is FNYEAQ in the germline V gene. DNA for the CDR3: TGTGCCAGCAGCTCGACAGCTGGTGAAGCTTTCTTT. Its translation is CASSSTAGEAFF.

This clone was found a few times. The chain recombines TRBV4-2 with TRBJ1-2; 9 nucleotides line up with TRBD1. The CDR3 contains 18 residues. J was trimmed by 8 bases and V by 0 bases; bases with no gene match: 16. Germline V gene sequence: CDR1 LGHNA, CDR2 YNFKEQ. The CDR3, as DNA: TGTGCCAGCAGCCAAGAGGCGGGGACAGGGACTCTAGGGGGAGGCTACACCTTC. Translated: CASSQEAGTGTLGGGYTF.

As DNA, the CDR3 is TGTGCCAGCAGCCAAAGGGCAGGGATCACCGGTGAGCAGTACTTC. This sequence encodes CASSQRAGITGEQYF. This chain joins TRBV3-1 (or the pseudogene TRBV3-2) and TRBJ2-7, with D maybe TRBD1 (5 bases). Per germline, CDR1 LGHDT and CDR2 YNNKEL (reference sequence). Trimming cost V 2 bases and J 7 bases, with 18 bases left between them. This CDR3 has 15 residues.

The V and J genes are TRBV30 and TRBJ1-2, with D possibly matching TRBD1 (5 bases). The CDR3 runs 13 residues. V lost 0 bases, J lost 8 bases, and 13 bases lay in between. Germline loops: CDR1 GTSNPN, CDR2 SVGIG (reference sequence). The CDR3 DNA follows: TGTGCCTGGAGTGTATTGGCTGGGGCAGGCTACACCTTC. Translation: CAWSVLAGAGYTF.

This clone showed up just once. The chain links TRBV7-3 to TRBJ1-2; 9 nucleotides agree with TRBD1. The CDR3 runs to 15 residues. The V gene end was trimmed by 5 bases and the J gene end by 5 bases; junction bases not matched to a gene: 9. Germline-derived CDR1 and CDR2 are SGHTA and FQGTGA. CDR3 residues: CASSPRTGVGYGYTF. The CDR3 bases are TGTGCCAGCAGCCCGAGGACAGGGGTAGGGTATGGCTACACCTTC. The variable domain in full, completed from reference TRBV7-3 and TRBJ1-2, reads GAGVSQTPSNKVTEKGKYVELRCDPISGHTALYWYRQSLGQGPEFLIYFQGTGAADDSGLPNDRFFAVRPEGSVSTLKIQRTERGDSAVYLCASSPRTGVGYGYTFGSGTRLTVV.

The V gene is TRBV9, the J gene TRBJ2-1; TRBD2 matches at 8 bases. Germline CDR1 is SGDLS and CDR2 is YYNGEE. With V trimmed by 4 bases and J by 3 bases, 15 bases remained unmatched. This CDR3 has 18 residues. The DNA of the CDR3 is TGTGCCAGCAGCCCTTCGGAAGGGCGGGGGGTCCACTACAATGAGCAGTTCTTC. Translation gives CASSPSEGRGVHYNEQFF.

This chain uses TRBV5-5 with TRBJ1-4; tentative D call: TRBD1 (5 bases). The ends were cut back, 4 bases at V and 6 bases at J, with 19 bases in the middle. The CDR3 covers 16 residues. Germline assignment: CDR1 SGHKS and CDR2 YYEKEE (reference sequence). The CDR3 reads CASSPRPAGLDEKLFF. The CDR3 region has the DNA TGTGCCAGCAGCCCCCGCCCCGCGGGGCTGGATGAAAAACTGTTTTTT.

This clone is a singleton in its sample. The gene calls are TRBV5-1 and TRBJ2-4; tentative D call: TRBD1 (6 bases). The CDR3 covers 16 residues. Germline V gives CDR1 SGHRS, CDR2 YFSETQ. V lost 2 bases, J lost 5 bases, and 17 bases lay in between. The CDR3 loop is CASSFSLQGFENIQYF. The CDR3 coding sequence is TGCGCCAGCAGCTTTTCTCTACAGGGATTCGAAAACATTCAGTACTTC.

This chain joins TRBV6-1 and TRBJ1-2; D perhaps matches TRBD1 (5 bases). Trimming left V 1 base short and J 1 base short, with 7 bases between. Germline-derived CDR1 and CDR2 are MNHNS and SASEGT. The length of the CDR3 is 14 residues. The CDR3 DNA sequence: TGTGCCAGCAGTGAAGGACAGAGTAACTATGGCTACACCTTC. Encoded protein: CASSEGQSNYGYTF.

The rearrangement links TRBV5-4 to TRBJ2-7, with 8 bases that match TRBD2. Trimming took 5 bases from V and 3 from J; bases not matched to a gene: 10. Germline CDR1 is SGHNT and CDR2 is YYREEE (reference sequence). The CDR3 is 15 amino acids. DNA of the CDR3: TGTGCCAGCAGGGGCGGGGGGAGCGGGGACTACGAGCAGTACTTC. Translation gives CASRGGGSGDYEQYF. Supplemented by reference TRBV5-4 and TRBJ2-7, the full variable domain reads ETGVTQSPTHLIKTRGQQVTLRCSSQSGHNTVSWYQQALGQGPQFIFQYYREEENGRGNFPPRFSGLQFPNYSSELNVNALELDDSALYLCASRGGGSGDYEQYFGPGTRLTVT.

The rearrangement uses TRBV7-2 and TRBJ2-5; D unresolved. V was trimmed by 0 bases and J by 0 bases, leaving 5 bases between them. Germline lookup yields CDR1 SGHTA and CDR2 FQGNSA. The CDR3 has 14 residues. CDR3 amino acids: CASSLASDQETQYF. CDR3 DNA: TGTGCCAGCAGCTTAGCGTCTGACCAAGAGACCCAGTACTTC.

This clone was found once. J is TRBJ2-1 and V is TRBV5-1; 8 nucleotides match TRBD1. CDR3 length: 14 residues. Germline CDR1 is SGHRS and CDR2 is YFSETQ. After removal of 4 bases from V and 4 bases from J, the junction contained 4 bases not matched to a gene. The DNA of the CDR3 is TGCGCCAGCAGCATTACAGGGGGTTACAATGAGCAGTTCTTC. This gives the protein CASSITGGYNEQFF.

V is TRBV6-5 and J is TRBJ1-5; D remains ambiguous. The V end lost 6 bases, the J end lost 0 bases, and 9 bases lay between the germline ends. This CDR3 has 14 residues. Germline V CDR1 and CDR2: MNHEY, SVGAGI. CDR3 bases: TGTGCCAGCAGGATAGATTATAGCAATCAGCCCCAGCATTTT. The encoded protein is CASRIDYSNQPQHF.

As DNA, the CDR3 is TGTGCCAGCAGTGAGGGGGGAGGGGACAGGGGGCTCCCCCGGTCGTACTTC. Translated, it gives CASSEGGGDRGLPRSYF. The J gene is TRBJ2-7, the V gene TRBV25-1; 12 nucleotides agree with TRBD1. The V gene end was trimmed by 3 bases and the J gene end by 12 bases; junction bases not matched to a gene: 18. Looked up from germline, CDR1 is MGHDK and CDR2 is SYGVNS. CDR3 length: 17 amino acids.